Each of the 31 T cell receptor beta chains below was sequenced from the same sample in a study of T cells after yellow fever vaccination. TCRdb fed the 5' RACE reads into MiXCR, producing one record per CDR3 protein. The sample lists 200,000 to 300,000 distinct CDR3 sequences; about 3.5% were seen once. The input for sequencing was PBMCs, taken 15 days after the yellow fever booster vaccination. The receptors were sampled from a man between 18 and 35 years old who received the YFV17D yellow fever vaccine.

In its sample, this clonotype was seen many times. V is TRBV6-1 and J is TRBJ2-5, with D uncertain. Germline CDR1 MNHNS, CDR2 SASEGT. The CDR3 totals 12 residues. Between the trimmed V and J ends, which lost 3 bases and 5 bases, there was a span of 7 bases. DNA of the CDR3: TGTGCCAGCAGTGACCCCGGGGAGACCCAGTACTTC. This translates into CASSDPGETQYF.

This clonotype occurred many times. The J gene is TRBJ2-7, the V gene TRBV21-1; the table's D call of TRBD1 was not tested on the DNA. TRBV21-1 is assigned pseudogene status. The CDR3 consists of 16 residues. The CDR3: CASSKDRERMTYEQYV. CDR3 DNA sequence: TGTGCCAGCAGCAAAGATCGGGAACGGATGACCTACGAGCAGTACGTC.

This clonotype has a count of ten or more. The rearrangement links TRBV28 to TRBJ1-5; D may be TRBD1 (5 bases). With 10 bases removed from V and 0 bases from J, the gap between germline ends came to 16 bases. Germline V gene lookup returns CDR1 MDHEN and CDR2 SYDVKM. CDR3 size: 15 residues. The DNA for the CDR3 is TGTGCCACCGGGCGTGGAGGGGATAGCAATCAGCCCCAGCATTTT. Translated: CATGRGGDSNQPQHF.

This clonotype was counted ten times or more. J is TRBJ2-1 and V is TRBV9; TRBD2 aligns across 10 bases. In germline, CDR1 is SGDLS, CDR2 YYNGEE. J was trimmed by 8 bases and V by 0 bases; bases with no gene match: 5. This CDR3 comprises 15 residues. CDR3 protein: CASSVGASGGDEQFF. CDR3 coding DNA: TGTGCCAGCAGCGTAGGAGCTAGCGGGGGCGATGAGCAGTTCTTC.

This chain connects TRBV5-6 to TRBJ2-5; D might be TRBD2 (5 bases). There are 13 residues in the CDR3. The germline V gene encodes CDR1 SGHDT and CDR2 YYEEEE. Trimming took 2 bases from V and 4 from J, leaving 9 bases between them. The CDR3 sequence: CASSFSEVETQYF. CDR3 in DNA: TGTGCCAGCAGCTTTTCGGAGGTAGAGACCCAGTACTTC. Supplemented by reference TRBV5-6 and TRBJ2-5, the full variable domain reads DAGVTQSPTHLIKTRGQQVTLRCSPKSGHDTVSWYQQALGQGPQFIFQYYEEEERQRGNFPDRFSGHQFPNYSSELNVNALLLGDSALYLCASSFSEVETQYFGPGTRLLVL.

This clonotype was seen many times. V is TRBV29-1 and J is TRBJ2-1, with TRBD2 matching 9 bases. V dropped 7 bases and J dropped 8; count of bases not matched to a gene: 12. CDR1 and CDR2 (germline): SQVTM, ANQGSEA. There are 14 residues in the CDR3. In DNA, the CDR3 is TGCAGCGGCCGGGGGGCTAGCGGGGTGCATGAGCAGTTCTTC. Translated, it gives CSGRGASGVHEQFF.

This clonotype was detected ten times or more. For the CDR3, the DNA is TGCGCCAGCAGCCAACAACCGACAGGGAGACGTGAAGCTTTCTTT. It yields the protein CASSQQPTGRREAFF. This chain uses TRBV4-3 with TRBJ1-1, with TRBD1 matching over 7 bases. This CDR3 is 15 amino acids long. The J segment lost 7 bases and the V segment lost 2 bases, leaving 10 bases of the junction unmatched. Germline assignment: CDR1 LGHNA and CDR2 YSLEER.

In its sample, this clonotype was seen many times. The V and J genes are TRBV24-1 and TRBJ2-1; 7 positions match TRBD2. Looked up from germline, CDR1 is KGHDR and CDR2 is SFDVKD. This CDR3 spans 16 amino acids. V lost 0 bases and J lost 0; bases outside the gene matches: 1. The DNA for the CDR3 is TGTGCCACCAGTGATTTGTGGACTAGCTCCTACAATGAGCAGTTCTTC. This translates into CATSDLWTSSYNEQFF.

In its sample, this clonotype was seen many times. The chain carries TRBV11-2 and TRBJ2-5, with 7 positions matching TRBD2. In germline, CDR1 is SGHAT, CDR2 FQNNGV. V lost 5 bases and J lost 4; bases outside the gene matches: 7. The CDR3 contains 14 residues. CDR3 region: CASSQAGSGETQYF. In nucleotides, the CDR3 is TGTGCCAGCAGCCAAGCGGGATCGGGAGAGACCCAGTACTTC.

This clonotype appeared many times. This chain joins TRBV11-2 and TRBJ2-5; D might be TRBD1 or TRBD2, each matching 5 bases. CDR3 size: 14 residues. Germline lookup yields CDR1 SGHAT and CDR2 FQNNGV. The ends were cut back, 3 bases at V and 2 bases at J, with 10 bases in the middle. The CDR3 reads CASSLNGAQETQYF. CDR3 nucleotides: TGTGCCAGCAGCTTGAACGGGGCTCAAGAGACCCAGTACTTC.

This clonotype was picked up many times. The chain employs TRBV6-5 and TRBJ2-7; no clear D. Germline loops: CDR1 MNHEY, CDR2 SVGAGI. The CDR3 has 13 residues. Deletions cut 3 bases from V and 4 bases from J, with 10 bases between. The CDR3, as DNA: TGTGCCAGCAGTTATTCGGACCGGTACGAGCAGTACTTC. Translating gives CASSYSDRYEQYF.

This clonotype has at least ten counts. V usage is TRBV6-5 and J usage is TRBJ1-6; D is possibly TRBD1 (5 bases). The CDR3 covers 16 residues. Germline CDR1 reads MNHEY; CDR2 reads SVGAGI. Trimming removed 2 bases from V and 0 bases from J, with 8 bases in between. CDR3 residues: CASSYRQSSYNSPLHF. The CDR3 DNA follows: TGTGCCAGCAGTTACCGACAGAGCTCCTATAATTCACCCCTCCACTTT.

The chain employs TRBV7-2 and TRBJ1-1; no clear D gene. CDR3 length equals 13 residues. Trimming shortened V by 4 bases and J by 12 bases, and 18 bases separated the two germline ends. The germline V gene encodes CDR1 SGHTA and CDR2 FQGNSA. The DNA of the CDR3 is TGTGCCAGCAGCTCATCTCCACACCTCAAGACTTTCTTT. It specifies CASSSSPHLKTFF.

The table lists this clonotype with many counts. J is TRBJ2-7 and V is TRBV7-9, with 10 bases that match TRBD1. The germline V gene has CDR1 SEHNR and CDR2 FQNEAQ (reference sequence). Unmatched junction bases numbered 3, after V lost 6 bases and J lost 4 bases. This CDR3 is 13 amino acids long. The CDR3 protein is CASRGQGDYEQYF. The DNA for the CDR3 is TGTGCCAGCAGAGGACAGGGGGATTACGAGCAGTACTTC.

This clonotype has a count of ten or more. The V gene is TRBV12-3 or TRBV12-4, the J gene TRBJ1-2, with no clear D. Trimming cost V 5 bases and J 8 bases, with 9 bases left between them. The CDR3 consists of 11 residues. The CDR3 loop is CASSAGIGYTF. The CDR3 region has the DNA TGTGCCAGCAGTGCGGGTATCGGCTACACCTTC.

This clonotype has at least ten counts. The genes are TRBV15 and TRBJ1-2; D uncertain. The V and J ends lost 1 base and 3 bases respectively, with 9 bases between them. CDR1 and CDR2 from the germline V gene are LNHNV and YYDKDF (reference sequence). The CDR3 contains 14 residues. The CDR3 here is CATSRVPRDYGYTF. The CDR3 region has the DNA TGTGCCACCAGCAGAGTCCCCCGGGACTATGGCTACACCTTC.

This clonotype was seen at least ten times. In nucleotides, the CDR3 is TGTGCCAGCCGTCCGTCCTACAATGAGCAGTTCTTC. This gives the protein CASRPSYNEQFF. This rearrangement joins TRBV6-2 or TRBV6-3 to TRBJ2-1; D is unclear. The CDR3 has 12 amino acids. Germline V gene data show CDR1 as MNHEY and CDR2 as SVGEGT. The V gene lost 8 bases and the J gene lost 1 base, with 6 bases spanning the gap.

This clonotype was detected ten times or more. The rearrangement joins TRBV27 to TRBJ2-2; perhaps TRBD1 as D (6 bases). The V end lost 4 bases, the J end lost 2 bases, and 8 bases lay between the germline ends. This CDR3 has 14 residues. CDR1 is MNHEY and CDR2 is SMNVEV in the germline V gene (reference sequence). The CDR3 DNA is TGTGCCAGCAGTTGGACAGCAAACACCGGGGAGCTGTTTTTT. Its translation is CASSWTANTGELFF.

This clonotype was counted ten times or more. The CDR3 DNA is TGCGCCAGCAGCCAGGGGGGCCCACAAGAGACCCAGTACTTC. Protein product: CASSQGGPQETQYF. V and J are TRBV5-1 and TRBJ2-5; a weak D match, TRBD1 (7 bases). Germline V gene lookup returns CDR1 SGHRS and CDR2 YFSETQ. The V gene lost 4 bases and the J gene lost 2 bases, with 12 bases spanning the gap. This CDR3 has 14 amino acids.

This clonotype was detected ten times or more. One end of the junction varies from germline; a read error may be responsible. CDR3 sequence (DNA): TGTGCCAGCAGCCTAGCGGATATCACAGATACGCAGTATTTT. It yields the protein CASSLADITDTQYF. The V and J genes are TRBV7-9 and TRBJ2-3; 7 bases agree with TRBD2. The germline gives CDR1 SEHNR, CDR2 FQNEAQ (reference sequence). CDR3 length: 14 residues.

This clonotype showed up many times. J is TRBJ2-7 and V is TRBV5-1, with unresolved D. Germline V gene data show CDR1 as SGHRS and CDR2 as YFSETQ. CDR3 length: 14 residues. V was trimmed by 1 base and J by 5 bases, leaving 13 bases between them. The CDR3 DNA follows: TGCGCCAGCAGCTTGCACAGAAAATGGCACGAGCAGTACGTC. Protein product: CASSLHRKWHEQYV.

This clonotype came up many times. V and J are TRBV10-1 and TRBJ2-1, with 7 bases identical to TRBD1. In germline, CDR1 is WNHNN, CDR2 SYGVQD (reference sequence). The CDR3 has 14 amino acids. The V gene end was trimmed by 3 bases and the J gene end by 8 bases; junction bases not matched to a gene: 7. CDR3: CASSDKRGRDEQFF. The CDR3 DNA reads as TGCGCCAGCAGTGATAAAAGGGGGCGGGATGAGCAGTTCTTC.

Many counts were recorded for this clonotype. This chain joins TRBV11-2 and TRBJ2-3; D call uncertain. Germline values: CDR1 SGHAT, CDR2 FQNNGV. Trimming pared 3 bases from V and 2 bases from J, leaving 15 bases between. This CDR3 contains 16 residues. CDR3 nucleotides: TGTGCCAGCAGCTTCCCACCGAGCTATCCCACAGATACGCAGTATTTT. Amino acids: CASSFPPSYPTDTQYF.

A note on this clonotype: A much larger clone lies a single base off, so this may be a read error. The conserved phenylalanine or tryptophan normally closing the CDR3 is absent here, so this likely arose from a read error. This chain connects TRBV4-2 to TRBJ2-3; perhaps TRBD2 as D (7 bases). Germline V CDR1 and CDR2: LGHNA, YNFKEQ. Trimming cost V 0 bases and J 5 bases, with 15 bases left between them. The CDR3 extends over 16 amino acids. As DNA, the CDR3 is TGTGCCAGCAGCCAAGATTCGGGGGGCAAAGGAGATACGCAGTATTCT. Translation: CASSQDSGGKGDTQYS.

The table lists this clonotype with many counts. The genes are TRBV5-1 and TRBJ2-6; 7 bases are a match to TRBD2. The germline CDR1 and CDR2 sequences are SGHRS and YFSETQ. CDR3 length: 15 residues. Losses at the gene ends were 4 bases for V and 0 bases for J; bases not matched to a gene: 1. CDR3 residues: CASSGGDSGANVLTF. The CDR3 DNA reads TGCGCCAGCAGCGGGGGGGACTCTGGGGCCAACGTCCTGACTTTC.

This clonotype was seen ten or more times. V and J are TRBV7-9 and TRBJ1-4, with D unclear. The V gene lost 3 bases and the J gene lost 2 bases, with 7 bases spanning the gap. Germline V gene lookup returns CDR1 SEHNR and CDR2 FQNEAQ (reference sequence). The CDR3 runs to 14 residues. The CDR3, as DNA: TGTGCCAGCAGCTTTGGAGGTACTAATGAAAAACTGTTTTTT. It codes for CASSFGGTNEKLFF.

The chain is built from TRBV18 and TRBJ2-3; 10 bases match TRBD2. J lost 2 bases, V lost 3 bases, and 11 bases had no gene match. The CDR3 contains 18 residues. CDR1 is KGHSH, CDR2 LQKENI, per germline. The CDR3 DNA follows: TGTGCCAGCTCACCGCCCCACATGACTAGCGGGTACACAGATACGCAGTATTTT. It is translated as CASSPPHMTSGYTDTQYF.

This clonotype showed up many times. The rearrangement joins TRBV4-2 to TRBJ2-5, with a possible D match to TRBD2 (7 bases). This CDR3 is 15 amino acids long. Germline lookup yields CDR1 LGHNA and CDR2 YNFKEQ. V lost 0 bases, J lost 6 bases, and 14 bases lay in between. The DNA of the CDR3 is TGTGCCAGCAGCCAAGATGGGGCGGGGGCGAAGACCCAGTACTTC. Protein: CASSQDGAGAKTQYF.

The chain joins TRBV7-9 to TRBJ2-2; tentatively, D is TRBD1 or TRBD2 (6 bases each). Between the trimmed V and J ends, which lost 4 bases and 5 bases, there was a span of 23 bases. Germline CDR1 reads SEHNR; CDR2 reads FQNEAQ (reference sequence). The CDR3 is 18 residues long. The DNA of the CDR3 is TGTGCCAGCAGCTCCACCATCAGGGGACTCGGCAATACCGGGGAGCTGTTTTTT. It translates to CASSSTIRGLGNTGELFF.

This clonotype has at least ten counts. The chain has TRBV5-5 and TRBJ1-1; no firm D call. Germline lookup yields CDR1 SGHKS and CDR2 YYEKEE (reference sequence). The CDR3 is 12 amino acids. V was trimmed by 6 bases and J by 10 bases, leaving 16 bases between them. Written as DNA, the CDR3 is TGTGCCAGCATCTGGGATGACGGAAGAGCTTTCTTT. Translated: CASIWDDGRAFF.

This clonotype was counted ten times or more. As DNA, the CDR3 is TGTGCCAGCTCACCCGTAACAGGGACAGATACGCAGTATTTT. It encodes CASSPVTGTDTQYF. The chain has TRBV18 and TRBJ2-3, with D maybe TRBD1 (6 bases). Trimming shortened V by 3 bases and J by 3 bases, and 10 bases separated the two germline ends. Looked up from germline, CDR1 is KGHSH and CDR2 is LQKENI. The CDR3 runs 14 residues.